The clone carrying this TCR beta chain was picked up one time. The data were taken from a study of blood T cell repertoires in COVID-19. Turning to the study itself: Material from acute and convalescent COVID-19 was sourced from the United States, Italy and Spain.

The ends were cut back, 5 bases at V and 6 bases at J, with 17 bases in the middle. Germline V gives CDR1 SEHNR, CDR2 FQNEAQ (reference sequence). The CDR3 is 15 residues long. Patients at the Seattle site were enrolled during active infection and followed longitudinally. This table comes from immunoSEQ multiplex PCR, and its TCRdb copy is limited to in-frame clones, with some not included. Of around 300,000 clones in the sample, around 87% are singletons; the top ten hold around 0.96%. The clonotype comes from a woman aged 40 to 49 with COVID-19, enrolled during active disease. The sample consisted of peripheral blood. The chain links TRBV7-9 to TRBJ2-1; a weak D match, TRBD2 (6 bases). CDR3 sequence: CASSLASAEGNEQFF. CDR3 in DNA: TGTGCCAGCAGCCTGGCTAGCGCGGAGGGCAATGAGCAGTTCTTC.